This T cell receptor beta chain stems from a study of shared clonotypes between healthy human individuals. Using immunoSEQ multiplex PCR, the repertoire was profiled, and TCRdb retains in-frame clones only, with some absent. The profile shows 190,000 or so clones, 80% to 95% of them singletons. Trimming cost V 6 bases and J 6 bases; bases outside gene matches: 11. Germline assignment: CDR1 SEHNR and CDR2 FQNEAQ (reference sequence). The CDR3 is 15 amino acids. On this clone itself: The antigen is not known.

Notes on the study in general: Naive CD4 clonotypes were shared across several donors at about 5.3%.

Input material: naive CD4+ T cells sorted from blood. The subset: CD45RA+ positively selected. The clonotype was recovered from a woman aged 25 to 39 in good health. The V call is TRBV7-9, the J call TRBJ1-2; 9 nucleotides match TRBD1. The CDR3 spells CASRRNRGQVDGYTF. The CDR3 DNA follows: TGTGCCAGCAGGCGTAACAGGGGGCAGGTGGATGGCTACACCTTC.